The clone carrying this T cell receptor (beta chain) was seen a handful of times. Its specificity is unknown. V lost 6 bases, J lost 10 bases, and 13 bases lay in between. There are 12 residues in the CDR3. The data stem from a study of identical twins. TCRdb re-called the 5' RACE reads through MiXCR, storing one row per CDR3 protein. The data contain approximately 890,000 distinct CDR3 sequences, roughly an eighth of them singletons. Among all donors, each was a healthy Caucasian. Points from the study as a whole: Abundant beta clonotypes from cord blood had fewer insertions, unlike memory repertoires, which showed none.

These data also featured in a second study, about yellow fever vaccine responses in identical twins.

The chain couples TRBV12-3 or TRBV12-4 to TRBJ2-1, with unresolved D. This receptor was taken from a woman between 18 and 29 years old in good health. Sequencing was carried out using PBMCs. The CDR3 DNA follows: TGTGCCAGCAGCTTCTTCGGGTACGAGCAGTTCTTC. Translated, it gives CASSFFGYEQFF.